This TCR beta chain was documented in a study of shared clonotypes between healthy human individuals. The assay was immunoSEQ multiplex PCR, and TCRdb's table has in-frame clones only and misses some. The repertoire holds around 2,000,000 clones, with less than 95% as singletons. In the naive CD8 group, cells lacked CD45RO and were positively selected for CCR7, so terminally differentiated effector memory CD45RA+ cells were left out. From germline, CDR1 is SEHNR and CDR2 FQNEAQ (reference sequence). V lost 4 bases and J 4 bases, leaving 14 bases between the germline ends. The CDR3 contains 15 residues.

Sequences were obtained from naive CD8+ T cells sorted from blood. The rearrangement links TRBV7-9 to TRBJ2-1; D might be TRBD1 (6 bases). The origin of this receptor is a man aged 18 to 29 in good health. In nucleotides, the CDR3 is TGTGCCAGCAGCTCGTCCCGGGACACTTACAATGAGCAGTTCTTC. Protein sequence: CASSSSRDTYNEQFF.